This T cell receptor (beta chain) derives from a study of a mutant IDH1 vaccine in newly diagnosed glioma. In the study overall: Vaccine dosing followed radiotherapy by 4-6 weeks, or accompanied temozolomide cycles. Previous treatment comprised radiotherapy, temozolomide, or both, mostly both.

The time point is: week 47, end of study. A single vaccine dose contained 300 ug of mutant IDH1 20-mer peptide, and topical imiquimod was used with it. Patients underwent eight vaccinations, which took place in weeks 1, 3, 5, 7, 11, 15, 19 and 23. This CDR3 is built from 14 residues. Germline V gene sequence: CDR1 SNHLY, CDR2 FYNNEI. V lost 6 bases to trimming and J lost 6 bases, with 14 bases between them. This clone was observed once. Antigen specificity is unknown. The assay was immunoSEQ multiplex PCR, and TCRdb's table has in-frame clones only and misses some. The table includes around 33,000 clones, about 87% detected once. Whole-study results and caveats: Pseudoprogression apparently tracked independently of changes in top peripheral T cell clonotypes.

The chain recombines TRBV2 with TRBJ2-2; maybe TRBD1 (7 bases). The specimen was PBMCs, collected from a glioma patient whose treatment included an IDH1 peptide vaccine. The TCR originated in a young woman with glioma. CDR3: CASRGWRGPGELFF. The CDR3 region has the DNA TGTGCCAGCAGGGGCTGGAGGGGGCCCGGGGAGCTGTTTTTT.